This T cell receptor (beta chain) was recorded in a study of blood T cell repertoires in COVID-19. The CDR3 runs to 15 residues. Germline assignment: CDR1 SGHAT and CDR2 FQNNGV. V shed 5 bases and J shed 0 bases, with 11 bases lying between them. Grouping used clinical history reported by participants in a survey and questionnaire. As handled by the study authors: Amplification of reference gene primers provided the estimated nucleated cell counts. Libraries were prepared by immunoSEQ multiplex PCR; TCRdb keeps only in-frame clonotypes and omits some of them. D and trimming were read from the DNA, whereas the V and J calls and clone size are those reported in that table. Counted here are over 150,000 clones, less than 90% occurring once; the ten biggest clones make up more than 6.5%.

Sequencing was carried out using PBMCs or T cells enriched from blood (not recorded which). This sequence originates from a woman aged 45-65 years who had recovered from COVID-19. V is TRBV11-2 and J is TRBJ1-3, with D perhaps matching TRBD1 (5 bases). In nucleotides, the CDR3 is TGTGCCAGCAGCCTGGACACCCCCTCTGGAAACACCATATATTTT. Encoded protein: CASSLDTPSGNTIYF.